This T cell receptor beta chain was identified during a study of identical twins. This CDR3 spans 12 amino acids. Germline V gene data show CDR1 as SGHTA and CDR2 as FQGNSA. Trimming took off 1 base at V and 11 bases at J, with 11 bases between the two ends. From the 5' RACE reads, TCRdb called clonotypes with MiXCR, one entry per CDR3 protein. The data show some 440,000 distinct CDR3 sequences, with approximately 24% seen just once and around 3% held by the top ten. This clonotype occurred a few times. The same data also contributed to another study, on T cells expressing NK-cell markers. Turning to that study: All TCR beta repertoires analysed originated from sorted CD3+CD56+NKG2C+, CD3+CD56+NKG2C- and CD3+CD56-NKG2C+ T cells. The study found dominant NKG2C+ clonotypes at about 1.0-7.0% of CD8+ T cells in several donors. The leading position in the CD3+CD56-NKG2C+ fraction of four donors also went to these clonotypes. The study left the HCMV specificity of expanded NKG2C+ T cell clones unresolved.

Sequences were obtained from CD4+ T cells sorted from blood. This clonotype was obtained from a woman aged 18 to 35 in good health. The genes are TRBV7-2 and TRBJ1-1, with D uncertain. The CDR3 spells CASSLDSSAAFF. CDR3 coding DNA: TGTGCCAGCAGCTTAGATTCGTCGGCGGCTTTCTTT. The full variable domain, its missing parts supplied by reference TRBV7-2 and TRBJ1-1, is GAGVSQSPSNKVTEKGKDVELRCDPISGHTALYWYRQSLGQGLEFLIYFQGNSAPDKSGLPSDRFSAERTGGSVSTLTIQRTQQEDSAVYLCASSLDSSAAFFGQGTRLTVV.